This is a list of T cell receptor beta chains from one sample in a study of blood T cell repertoires in COVID-19. Generated by immunoSEQ multiplex PCR, the TCRdb table keeps only in-frame clones and is missing some. Of some 200,000 clones in the sample, 75% to 85% were seen once. The sequenced material came from peripheral blood. The receptors were sampled from a woman aged 25-40 years with COVID-19, enrolled during active disease. CDR3s include the opening cysteine and the closing phenylalanine or tryptophan. The order of the fields is J gene, clone size, D gene, V gene, CDR3 protein, CDR3 DNA. D genes are given only for firm matches. Clone size is given for some rows only: seen once, a few or many times, or a class if the clone is expanded.

TRBJ1-4,NA,NA,TRBV12-3/TRBV12-4,CASAGATFEKLFF,TGTGCCAGCGCAGGGGCGACCTTTGAAAAACTGTTTTTT
TRBJ2-2,NA,NA,TRBV5-1,CASSPLYRGLNTGELFF,TGCGCCAGCAGCCCCCTCTACAGGGGACTGAACACCGGGGAGCTGTTTTTT
TRBJ2-5,NA,NA,TRBV7-9,CASSPGLGVQETQYF,TGTGCCAGCAGCCCAGGTTTAGGGGTACAAGAGACCCAGTACTTC
TRBJ1-4,NA,NA,TRBV6-2/TRBV6-3,CASSDIATNEKLFF,TGTGCCAGCAGTGACATTGCAACTAATGAAAAACTGTTTTTT
TRBJ2-3,NA,NA,TRBV5-1,CASSFRGTSTDTQYF,TGCGCCAGCAGCTTTAGGGGGACAAGCACAGATACGCAGTATTTT
TRBJ1-2,once,NA,TRBV7-8,CASSPLANYGYTF,TGTGCCAGCAGTCCTCTAGCTAACTATGGCTACACCTTC
TRBJ2-7,NA,TRBD1,TRBV27,CASSLITGTGSHEQYF,TGTGCCAGCAGTTTAATAACCGGGACAGGTTCCCACGAGCAGTACTTC
TRBJ2-7,NA,NA,TRBV5-1,CASSSSGSSYEQYF,TGCGCCAGCAGCTCTTCGGGGAGCTCCTACGAGCAGTACTTC
TRBJ1-1,NA,NA,TRBV4-2,CASSQPPREAFF,TGTGCCAGCAGCCAACCCCCCAGGGAAGCTTTCTTT
TRBJ1-1,NA,NA,TRBV19,CASSVRATGDNTEAFF,TGTGCCAGTAGTGTCCGGGCCACGGGGGATAACACTGAAGCTTTCTTT
TRBJ1-2,NA,TRBD1,TRBV4-3,CASSQEGQGAYGYTF,TGCGCCAGCAGCCAAGAGGGACAGGGGGCCTATGGCTACACCTTC
TRBJ2-2,few,TRBD2,TRBV10-3,CAISVGTSGRAWGTGELFF,TGTGCCATCAGTGTGGGGACTAGCGGGAGGGCCTGGGGCACCGGGGAGCTGTTTTTT
TRBJ2-1,NA,TRBD2,TRBV5-6,CASSSTGGSYIEQFF,TGTGCCAGCAGCTCCACCGGGGGGAGCTATATTGAGCAGTTCTTC
TRBJ1-2,NA,NA,TRBV11-1,CASSFPGGVGYTF,TGTGCCAGCAGCTTCCCGGGCGGGGTAGGCTACACCTTC
TRBJ1-1,NA,TRBD1,TRBV19,CASSTTGEYTEAFF,TGTGCCAGTAGTACGACAGGGGAGTACACTGAAGCTTTCTTT
TRBJ2-5,NA,NA,TRBV12-3/TRBV12-4,CASTILGGETQYF,TGTGCCAGCACCATCCTAGGGGGAGAGACCCAGTACTTC
TRBJ2-3,once,NA,TRBV12-3/TRBV12-4,CASSLLIDTQYF,TGTGCCAGCAGTCTACTGATAGATACGCAGTATTTT
TRBJ2-3,NA,TRBD2,TRBV13,CASSPSGEYTDTQYF,TGTGCCAGCAGTCCTAGCGGGGAGTACACAGATACGCAGTATTTT
TRBJ1-2,once,NA,TRBV3-1/TRBV3-2,CASRRDRGSGYTF,TGTGCCAGCAGACGTGATCGGGGGTCTGGCTACACCTTC
TRBJ2-1,NA,NA,TRBV21-1,CASSIFLGLGIGEQFF,TGTGCCAGCAGCATCTTCCTGGGACTAGGCATCGGTGAGCAGTTCTTC
TRBJ1-2,NA,NA,TRBV6-5,CASSQDGLFGYTF,TGTGCCAGCAGCCAGGACGGACTGTTCGGCTACACCTTC
TRBJ2-1,NA,TRBD1,TRBV11-3,CASSSTGSSYNEQFF,TGTGCCAGCAGCTCGACAGGGAGCTCCTACAATGAGCAGTTCTTC
TRBJ2-2,NA,NA,TRBV11-2,CASSSPKVATNTGELFF,TGTGCCAGCAGCTCCCCCAAGGTAGCAACAAACACCGGGGAGCTGTTTTTT
TRBJ2-3,NA,NA,TRBV20-1,CSASPLSSTDTQYF,TGCAGTGCTAGTCCCCTATCGTCCACAGATACGCAGTATTTT
TRBJ1-2,few,NA,TRBV12-3/TRBV12-4,CASSLESYGYTF,TGTGCCAGCAGCCTCGAGTCGTATGGCTACACCTTC
TRBJ1-2,NA,NA,TRBV5-6,CASSSRQALPRDNYGYTF,TGTGCCAGCAGTTCTAGACAGGCTCTGCCTCGGGATAACTATGGCTACACCTTC
TRBJ1-4,NA,TRBD1,TRBV5-1,CASSLTGGAANEKLFF,TGCGCCAGCAGCCTGACAGGGGGGGCGGCTAATGAAAAACTGTTTTTT
TRBJ1-2,NA,NA,TRBV4-2,CASSQEKPGYGYTF,TGTGCCAGCAGCCAAGAGAAGCCCGGGTATGGCTACACCTTC
TRBJ1-5,NA,TRBD1,TRBV28,CASSFVGTGGSNQPQHF,TGTGCCAGCAGTTTCGTAGGGACAGGGGGCTCCAATCAGCCCCAGCATTTT
TRBJ2-3,NA,NA,TRBV5-6,CASSTGLPLDTQYF,TGTGCCAGCAGCACGGGACTTCCCCTAGATACGCAGTATTTT
TRBJ2-7,few,TRBD2,TRBV3-1/TRBV3-2,CASSHIAGAYEQYF,TGTGCCAGCAGCCATATAGCGGGGGCCTACGAGCAGTACTTC
TRBJ1-6,NA,TRBD1,TRBV6-6,CASIPRGQGTPLHF,TGTGCCAGCATACCCCGGGGACAGGGAACACCCCTCCACTTT
TRBJ1-1,NA,NA,TRBV12-5,CASGLGLDEAFF,TGTGCTAGTGGTTTGGGCCTAGATGAAGCTTTCTTT
TRBJ1-1,NA,NA,TRBV3-1/TRBV3-2,CASSLRVLTGGDTEAFF,TGTGCCAGCAGCCTCAGGGTCTTGACCGGGGGGGACACTGAAGCTTTCTTT
TRBJ2-2,once,NA,TRBV7-8,CASSPIGLSSTGELFF,TGTGCCAGCAGCCCTATCGGACTCTCTAGCACCGGGGAGCTGTTTTTT
TRBJ2-3,NA,NA,TRBV11-2,CASSLLDLLSTDTQYF,TGTGCCAGCAGCCTCTTAGACTTGCTCAGCACAGATACGCAGTATTTT
TRBJ2-2,NA,TRBD1,TRBV2,CASRTGQGDTGELFF,TGTGCCAGCAGGACGGGACAGGGGGACACCGGGGAGCTGTTTTTT
TRBJ2-2,NA,TRBD1,TRBV11-2,CASSRGTGALNTGELFF,TGTGCCAGCAGCCGTGGGACAGGGGCTTTGAACACCGGGGAGCTGTTTTTT
TRBJ2-3,NA,TRBD1,TRBV5-6,CASSLQGVDTQYF,TGTGCCAGCAGCTTACAGGGGGTCGATACGCAGTATTTT
TRBJ2-2,NA,NA,TRBV6-4,CASSGDSHGELFF,TGTGCCAGCAGTGGAGACAGCCACGGGGAGCTGTTTTTT
TRBJ1-4,NA,TRBD1,TRBV30,CAWRFTGAGEKLFF,TGTGCCTGGAGGTTTACAGGGGCCGGTGAAAAACTGTTTTTT
TRBJ2-7,few,NA,TRBV7-2,CASSPEQGAAQYF,TGTGCCAGCAGCCCGGAACAGGGAGCGGCTCAGTACTTC
TRBJ1-1,NA,TRBD1,TRBV27,CASRAGGTNTEAFF,TGTGCCAGCAGGGCAGGGGGCACGAACACTGAAGCTTTCTTT
TRBJ2-2,NA,TRBD1,TRBV11-2,CASSPRTGNTGELFF,TGTGCCAGCAGCCCCCGGACAGGGAACACCGGGGAGCTGTTTTTT
TRBJ1-3,NA,NA,TRBV30,CAWNRGRTPGIVVDRGNTIYF,TGTGCCTGGAATAGAGGGCGAACTCCTGGGATAGTGGTGGATCGTGGAAACACCATATATTTT
TRBJ2-3,NA,TRBD1,TRBV24-1,CATSDLGQGGVDTQYF,TGTGCCACCAGTGACCTCGGACAGGGGGGCGTAGATACGCAGTATTTT
TRBJ1-5,NA,NA,TRBV11-2,CASSLTGDNQPQHF,TGTGCCAGCAGCTTAACGGGAGACAATCAGCCCCAGCATTTT
TRBJ1-6,NA,NA,TRBV10-3,CAIRERTDNSPLHF,TGTGCCATCAGGGAGAGGACAGACAATTCACCCCTCCACTTT
TRBJ2-7,NA,TRBD1,TRBV2,CANKQGTAPPSKQYF,TGTGCCAACAAACAAGGGACAGCCCCACCCTCGAAGCAGTACTTC
TRBJ1-2,NA,NA,TRBV7-9,CASTLAGGNGYTF,TGTGCCAGCACCCTTGCCGGGGGGAATGGCTACACCTTC
TRBJ2-5,NA,TRBD2,TRBV15,CATSRDRSSGGAGETQYF,TGTGCCACCAGCAGAGATCGGAGTAGCGGGGGGGCAGGGGAGACCCAGTACTTC
TRBJ2-5,NA,NA,TRBV6-5,CASSYFGETQYF,TGTGCCAGCAGTTATTTCGGGGAGACCCAGTACTTC
TRBJ1-2,NA,TRBD1,TRBV19,CASSVRDRVNYGYTF,TGTGCCAGTAGTGTCCGGGACAGGGTGAACTATGGCTACACCTTC